The sample holds one count of the clone carrying this T cell receptor beta chain. What it binds is not known. The data originate from a study of glioma-infiltrating T cells after dendritic cell vaccination. Overall study: Autologous tumor lysate-pulsed dendritic cell vaccination was given between the early 2000s and the early 2010s.

Input was 1.5 to 2.5 ug genomic DNA, or all available if less. The primer mix had 60 V beta and 13 J beta primers. Assay: immunoSEQ multiplex PCR; the TCRdb copy retains only in-frame clones and omits some. Of fewer than 90,000 clones listed, less than 90% are singletons. Time point indicated: after dendritic cell vaccination, including at tumor progression/relapse. Study-wide findings and caveats: Only a small number of patients had complete blood and tumor samples.

The sequenced sample was blood, obtained after dendritic cell vaccination. The sequence came from a human donor with glioblastoma.

In nucleotides, the CDR3 is TGTGCCAGCAGCTCCCTGGGGGGGCCGGACACCGGGGAGCTGTTTTTT. Its translation: CASSSLGGPDTGELFF. V gene TRBV7-6 combines with J gene TRBJ2-2, with D perhaps matching TRBD2 (7 bases). Germline CDR1 is SGHVS and CDR2 is FNYEAQ. CDR3 length: 16 residues. Trimming took off 4 bases at V and 3 bases at J, with 15 bases between the two ends. The full variable domain, completed using reference TRBV7-6 and TRBJ2-2, is GAGVSQSPRYKVTKRGQDVALRCDPISGHVSLYWYRQALGQGPEFLTYFNYEAQQDKSGLPNDRFSAERPEGSISTLTIQRTEQRDSAMYRCASSSLGGPDTGELFFGEGSRLTVL.